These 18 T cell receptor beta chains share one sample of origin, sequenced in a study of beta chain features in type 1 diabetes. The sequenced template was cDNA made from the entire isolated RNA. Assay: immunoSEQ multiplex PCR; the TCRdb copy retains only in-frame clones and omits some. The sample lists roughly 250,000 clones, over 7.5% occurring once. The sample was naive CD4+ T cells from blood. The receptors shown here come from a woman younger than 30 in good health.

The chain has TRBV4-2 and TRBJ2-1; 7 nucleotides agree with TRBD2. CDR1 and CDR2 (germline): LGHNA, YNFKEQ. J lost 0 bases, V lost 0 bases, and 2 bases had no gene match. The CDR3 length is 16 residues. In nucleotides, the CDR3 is TGTGCCAGCAGCCAAGAGGGACTACTCTCCTACAATGAGCAGTTCTTC. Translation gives CASSQEGLLSYNEQFF.

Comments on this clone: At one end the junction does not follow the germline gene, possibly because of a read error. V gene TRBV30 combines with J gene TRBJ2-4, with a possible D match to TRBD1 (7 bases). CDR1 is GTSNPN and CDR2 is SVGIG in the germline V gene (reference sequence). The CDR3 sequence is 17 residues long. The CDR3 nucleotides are TGTGCCTGGAGTGACTGGACAGGAAAACTAGCCAAAAACATTCAGCACTTC. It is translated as CAWSDWTGKLAKNIQHF. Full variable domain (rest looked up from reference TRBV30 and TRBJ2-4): SQTIHQWPATLVQPVGSPLSLECTVEGTSNPNLYWYRQAAGRGLQLLFYSVGIGQISSEVPQNLSASRPQDRQFILSSKKLLLSDSGFYLCAWSDWTGKLAKNIQHFGAGTRLSVL.

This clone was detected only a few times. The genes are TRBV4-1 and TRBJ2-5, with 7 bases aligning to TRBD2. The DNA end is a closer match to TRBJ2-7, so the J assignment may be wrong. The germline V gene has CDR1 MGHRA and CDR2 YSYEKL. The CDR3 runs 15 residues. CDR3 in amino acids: CASSHSGRGRYEQYF. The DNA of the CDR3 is TGCGCCAGCAGCCATTCGGGGCGGGGGAGGTACGAGCAGTACTTC.

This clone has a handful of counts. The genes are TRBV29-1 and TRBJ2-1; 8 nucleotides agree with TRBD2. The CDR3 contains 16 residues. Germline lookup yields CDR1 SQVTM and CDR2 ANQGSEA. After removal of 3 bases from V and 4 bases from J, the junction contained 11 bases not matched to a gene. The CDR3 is CSVDQGAGVRYNEQFF. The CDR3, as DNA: TGCAGCGTTGACCAGGGAGCGGGAGTAAGGTACAATGAGCAGTTCTTC.

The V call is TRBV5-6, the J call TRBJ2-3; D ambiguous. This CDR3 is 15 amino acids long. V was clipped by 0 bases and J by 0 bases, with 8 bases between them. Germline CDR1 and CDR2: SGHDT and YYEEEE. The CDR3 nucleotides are TGTGCCAGCAGCTTGGCGGTCACGAGCACAGATACGCAGTATTTT. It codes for CASSLAVTSTDTQYF.

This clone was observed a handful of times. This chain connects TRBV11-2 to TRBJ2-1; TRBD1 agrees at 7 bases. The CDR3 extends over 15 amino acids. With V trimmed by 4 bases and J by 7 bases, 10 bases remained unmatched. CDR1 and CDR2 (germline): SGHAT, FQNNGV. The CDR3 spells CASSSIQGIGNEQFF. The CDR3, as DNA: TGTGCCAGCAGCTCAATACAGGGGATTGGGAATGAGCAGTTCTTC.

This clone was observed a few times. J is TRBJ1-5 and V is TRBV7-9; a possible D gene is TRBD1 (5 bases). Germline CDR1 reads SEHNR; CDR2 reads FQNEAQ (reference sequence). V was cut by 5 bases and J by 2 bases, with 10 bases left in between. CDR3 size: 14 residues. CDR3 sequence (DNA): TGTGCCAGCAGCCCCCGGGGGGGCAATCAGCCCCAGCATTTT. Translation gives CASSPRGGNQPQHF.

Here the CDR3 DNA reads TGCGCCAGCAGAGGCCAAAACGCCGGGAGCTCCTATAATTCACCCCTCCACTTT. Protein product: CASRGQNAGSSYNSPLHF. The V gene is TRBV4-1, the J gene TRBJ1-6; D is unresolved. Trimming removed 6 bases from V and 0 bases from J, with 18 bases in between. Germline V gene lookup returns CDR1 MGHRA and CDR2 YSYEKL. The length of the CDR3 is 18 residues.

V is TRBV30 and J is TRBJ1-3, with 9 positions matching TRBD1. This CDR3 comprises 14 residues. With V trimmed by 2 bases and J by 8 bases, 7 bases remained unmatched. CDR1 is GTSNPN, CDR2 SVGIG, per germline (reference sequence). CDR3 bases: TGTGCCTGGAGTACAGGGGGCATTGTGGACACCATATATTTT. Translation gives CAWSTGGIVDTIYF.

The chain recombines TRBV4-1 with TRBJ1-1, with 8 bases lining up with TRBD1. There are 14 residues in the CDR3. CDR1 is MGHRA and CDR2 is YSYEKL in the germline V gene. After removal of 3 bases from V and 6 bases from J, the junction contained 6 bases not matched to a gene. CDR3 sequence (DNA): TGCGCCAGCAGCCAGCCGGGACAGGCCGCTGAAGCTTTCTTT. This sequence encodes CASSQPGQAAEAFF.

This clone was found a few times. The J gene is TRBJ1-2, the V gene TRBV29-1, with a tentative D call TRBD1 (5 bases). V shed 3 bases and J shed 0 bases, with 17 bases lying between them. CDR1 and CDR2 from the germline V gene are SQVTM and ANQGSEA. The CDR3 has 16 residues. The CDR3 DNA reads TGCAGCGTTGATTGGGGAGGGTCGGGGGCTAACTATGGCTACACCTTC. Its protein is CSVDWGGSGANYGYTF.

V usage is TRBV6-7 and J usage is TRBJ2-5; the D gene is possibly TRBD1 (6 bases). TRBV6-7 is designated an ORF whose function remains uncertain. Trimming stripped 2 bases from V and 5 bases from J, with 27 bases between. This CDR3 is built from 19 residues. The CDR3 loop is CASSYRCRYGTRAPETQYF. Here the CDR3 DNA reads TGTGCCAGCAGTTACAGGTGTCGATATGGGACAAGGGCCCCGGAGACCCAGTACTTC.

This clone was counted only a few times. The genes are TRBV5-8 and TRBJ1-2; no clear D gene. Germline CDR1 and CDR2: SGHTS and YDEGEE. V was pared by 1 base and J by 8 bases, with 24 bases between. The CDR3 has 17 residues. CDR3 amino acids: CASSLSGGPRIGDGYTF. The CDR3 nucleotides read TGTGCCAGCAGCTTGTCCGGAGGGCCCAGGATAGGAGACGGCTACACCTTC.

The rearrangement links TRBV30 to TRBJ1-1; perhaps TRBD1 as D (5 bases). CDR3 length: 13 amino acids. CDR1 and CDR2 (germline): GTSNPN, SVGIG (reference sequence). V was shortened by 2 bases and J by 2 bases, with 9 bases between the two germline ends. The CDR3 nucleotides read TGTGCCTGGAGTCCAGGGATCAACACTGAAGCTTTCTTT. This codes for CAWSPGINTEAFF.

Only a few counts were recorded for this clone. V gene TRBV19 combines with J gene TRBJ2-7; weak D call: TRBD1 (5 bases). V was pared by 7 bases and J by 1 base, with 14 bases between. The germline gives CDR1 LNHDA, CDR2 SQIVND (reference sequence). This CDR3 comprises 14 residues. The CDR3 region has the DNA TGTGCCAGTACCTCACCAGGGCGGTCCTACGAGCAGTACTTC. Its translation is CASTSPGRSYEQYF.

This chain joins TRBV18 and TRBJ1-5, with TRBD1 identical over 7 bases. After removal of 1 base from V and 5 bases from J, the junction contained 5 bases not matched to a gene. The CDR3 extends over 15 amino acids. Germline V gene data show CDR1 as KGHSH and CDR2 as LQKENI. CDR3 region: CASSPLPGGDQPQHF. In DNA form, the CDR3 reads TGTGCCAGCTCACCACTACCAGGGGGAGATCAGCCCCAGCATTTT. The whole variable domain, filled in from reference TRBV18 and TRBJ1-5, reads NAGVMQNPRHLVRRRGQEARLRCSPMKGHSHVYWYRQLPEEGLKFMVYLQKENIIDESGMPKERFSAEFPKEGPSILRIQQVVRGDSAAYFCASSPLPGGDQPQHFGDGTRLSIL.

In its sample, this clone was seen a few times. CDR3 sequence: CSVDRAETQYF. For the CDR3, the DNA is TGCAGCGTTGACAGGGCGGAGACCCAGTACTTC. The V and J genes are TRBV29-1 and TRBJ2-5; the D gene is possibly TRBD1 (5 bases). The V gene's germline CDR1 is SQVTM and CDR2 ANQGSEA. Trimming removed 3 bases from V and 5 bases from J, with 7 bases in between. CDR3 size: 11 residues.

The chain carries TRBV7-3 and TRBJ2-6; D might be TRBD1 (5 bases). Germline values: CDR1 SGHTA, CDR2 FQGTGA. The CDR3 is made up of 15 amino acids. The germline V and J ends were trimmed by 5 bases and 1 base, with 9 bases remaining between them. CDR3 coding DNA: TGTGCCAGCAGCCGCAGGGTATCTGGGGCCAACGTCCTGACTTTC. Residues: CASSRRVSGANVLTF.